This record covers a single TCR beta chain. Its cognate antigen has yet to be identified. Base qualities were left out, and no much larger clone turns up one base away. This sample was taken from a study of cytomegalovirus exposure and HLA in healthy donors (dated by TCRdb to 2016 to 2017). Broadly, across the study: According to an earlier analysis of around 600 of the donors, roughly 180 million T cells yielded approximately 120 million unique TCR beta sequences and around 300 Gb of sequence data. An early release that covered around 590 HLA-typed donors contained around 330 gigabases of sequencing data and tens of millions of unique TCR sequences. Of the approximately 400 genotyped donors, 75% to 85% were placed in the genetic ancestry cluster associated with self-reported Caucasian donors. The study aimed to test whether signatures of past pathogen exposure could be identified by cataloging public T cell receptors. The T cell repertoires of some 670 subjects were profiled by immunosequencing and related to cytomegalovirus serostatus. In addition to the first cohort of 650 to 800 subjects, a separate validation cohort of about 120 different subjects was used. To predict cytomegalovirus infection status, the study brought together high-throughput TCR immunosequencing, statistical association of individual TCRs with disease status, and machine learning. To study patterns of TCR occurrence, a later analysis re-analyzed previously published TCR beta repertoires from 666 donors and added high-resolution HLA genotyping. Rather than using new phenotypic data, the later analysis identified candidate immune exposures from TCR beta sequences and from how often those sequences occurred across donors. In an earlier analysis of over 550 of the donors, high-throughput TCR beta sequencing was used to judge whether each TCR beta V gene segment behaved as functional or pseudogenic. Donor age, sex, ethnicity and CMV serostatus were compiled alongside the repertoire data. A later genetic analysis used genome-wide SNP genotypes for about three fifths of the 666 donors, treating that subset as a discovery cohort. All discovery cohort repertoires had been generated using a single sequencing platform. Class I and class II HLA loci were covered by the typing at four-digit resolution. The number of typed donors differed by locus: roughly 620-630 for A, B, C, DRB1 and DQB1; 522 for DQA1; 606 for DPA1; and about 470 for DPB1. Several DR-DQ haplotypes were handled as single units for association and clustering because linkage in the cohort was strong. Among about 410 genotyped donors of the cohort, an average of roughly 230,000 unique TCR beta nucleotide sequences was sequenced per donor, of which roughly 17% were non-productive. Overall study outcomes, separate from this receptor: In vitro tests confirmed that a few of the cytomegalovirus-associated TCR beta chains recognize cytomegalovirus antigens. At a false discovery rate of 0.05, a later analysis linked under 20,000 TCR beta sequences to specific HLA alleles. A cluster of highly shared sequence variants was judged likely to represent a technical artifact of the sequencing pipeline. In a later genetic analysis, fewer N-insertions in productive TCRs were reported among donors in an Asian-associated ancestry cluster than the roughly 700-donor mean. Because counts were too low, about 15 rarely observed V segments, including chromosome 9 orphons, were left out of the earlier analysis of 587 of the donors. A further reported finding was that TCR beta sequences accurately predicted the HLA-A and HLA-B alleles for most subjects in the first cohort. Because some donors lacked HLA typing at each locus, the association tests relied only on the typed subset. A later analysis found that TCR association rates varied across HLA loci, with DRB1 alleles showing the most associated TCRs and HLA-C alleles the fewest. Linkage disequilibrium might explain the correlated functional status among segregating V segments, but an unknown experimental factor could not be excluded. In this cohort, only TCR beta chains were sequenced, and detectable features were limited by the absence of alpha or paired-chain data. The presence/absence analyses assumed that sequencing depth was roughly uniform across donors, and that assumption may not be true. V-gene and J-gene trimming of TCR beta chains was associated with a missense DCLRE1C variant in a later genetic analysis, and the association was replicated in an independent cohort. In a later analysis, HLA-associated TCR beta chains showed more clonal expansion and lower generation probabilities than non-associated chains that were equally common. A later analysis reported that several top co-occurrence clusters appeared linked to parvovirus B19, influenza, CMV and Epstein-Barr virus. Assigning TCR associations to individual alleles was difficult when HLA alleles, especially DR and DQ, strongly co-occurred. Most TCR sequences were observed very rarely across donors, whereas some public TCRs were present in many individuals. The only immune exposure information available for the cohort was CMV serostatus. The study gave a list of 150 to 200 TCR beta chains associated with cytomegalovirus. An earlier analysis of several hundred of the donors showed that most TCR beta V segments appeared in productive rearrangements either about 87% or about 30% of the time, which broadly matched IMGT annotations. Most CMV-associated TCR beta chains appeared to be HLA-restricted in a later analysis, and the HLA associations seemed to be driven largely by CMV exposure. Some IMGT-functional V segments, including TRBV6-2 and TRBV6-3, could not be distinguished by the 87-base-pair reads and were therefore excluded. The authors suggested that the approach could potentially be extended to other disease states and immunological phenotypes. Cytomegalovirus status was reported to be diagnosed by the classifier with high specificity and sensitivity in both the original and validation cohorts.

V has 6 bases trimmed and J has 7 bases trimmed; junction bases matching no gene number 12. The germline V gene sets CDR1 to SGHTA and CDR2 to FQGNSA. The CDR3 runs 16 residues from the cysteine to the phenylalanine. The CDR3 DNA has 48 bases and is translated from base 1. The protocol used for the library was the immunoSEQ multiplex PCR assay. For the multiplex PCR, a mixture combining 60 forward primers for TCR Vbeta segments and 13 reverse primers for TCR Jbeta segments was used. A multiplex PCR assay on genomic DNA amplified the CDR3 region of rearranged TCR beta genes. On the Illumina HiSeq System, the amplified TCR beta libraries were sequenced as 87-base-pair reads. The authors' analysis ran thus. Across the 640 or so repertoires, a later analysis counted roughly 77 million unique TCR beta chains, roughly 11 million of which were shared by at least two donors. Raw reads were error-corrected and collapsed into unique sequences by a nearest-neighbor algorithm in which closely related sequences were merged to remove PCR and sequencing errors. CDR3 sequences were aligned to IMGT reference sequences to assign V, D and J gene segments. For a sequence to be retained, a match of at least six nucleotides was required to both a V gene segment and a J gene segment. A rearrangement counted as productive if the CDR3 had no stop codons and remained in frame with V and J, and every other rearrangement counted as non-productive. CDR3 was defined according to IMGT convention as the region running from the second conserved V-encoded cysteine to the conserved J-encoded phenylalanine. The earlier analysis of about 530 of the donors excluded any sequence lacking an unambiguous match to a single V gene segment. An earlier analysis of 587 of the donors called V segments functional above 56.7% productive rearrangements and segregating when the between-donor standard deviation exceeded 5%. To diagnose cytomegalovirus status from the catalog of TCR beta chain sequences, a statistical classification framework was built. In a later analysis, V and J genes were assigned by comparing TCR nucleotide sequences against IMGT/GENE-DB human TR gene sequences. Using the TCRdist pipeline, a later analysis assigned CDR3 sequences along with most-parsimonious VDJ recombination scenarios. In a later analysis, each TCR beta chain was defined by its CDR3 amino acid sequence together with its V-gene family, and reads lacking a unique V-gene family were excluded. In a later analysis, a few hundred highly shared, low-generation-probability nucleotide sequences were removed to address suspected cross-contamination and a sequencing artifact. A later analysis calculated a clonal expansion index for each public chain from normalized within-repertoire ranks of inferred template counts. In a later analysis, generation probabilities were computed using a VDJ recombination model fitted to out-of-frame rearrangements, and the results were checked against IGoR. Hypergeometric tests were used in a later analysis to score TCR-TCR, TCR-HLA and TCR-CMV co-occurrence, with a repertoire-size bias correction applied to the TCR pairs. To estimate false discovery rates, a later analysis permuted the HLA or CMV assignments 20 times. A later analysis grouped co-occurring TCRs with DBSCAN, adding TCRdist sequence similarity when clustering within HLA-allele-positive subsets. Repertoires with fewer than 30,000 or more than 120,000 public chains were left out of co-occurrence clustering, as were about five repertoires with anomalous nucleotide sharing. TCRdb took over this immuneACCESS table, retaining in-frame rearrangements with V and J assigned. Such tables are incomplete; in checked studies, under half of the missing clones stem from an unresolved V gene, and the remainder is unexplained. That table supplies the V and J calls and clone size; D and trimming were determined from the DNA. This sample is represented by around 63,000 clones; more than 70% of them were singletons. Roughly a tenth of the sample is taken by the ten largest.

The cohort consisted of 666 healthy bone marrow donors. Cohort members were all nominally healthy when sampled, although unrecorded immune exposures were likely present. The donor tested CMV seronegative, placing the donor among the 350 to 400 seronegative members of the cohort. A peripheral blood sample was provided by each donor, and peripheral blood mononuclear cells were used for TCR beta sequencing. Genomic DNA extraction from the blood cell samples was performed with the Qiagen DNeasy Blood Extraction Kit. Specimen: PBMCs. The chain is made from TRBV7-2 and TRBJ2-1; TRBD2 matches 10 bases in the middle. The source is a man aged 35 to 55 in good health and CMV-seronegative. The nucleotides read TGTGCCAGCAGACCCGCCGGAGCGGGGGGGCGTAATGAGCAGTTCTTC. Translated, it reads CASRPAGAGGRNEQFF.